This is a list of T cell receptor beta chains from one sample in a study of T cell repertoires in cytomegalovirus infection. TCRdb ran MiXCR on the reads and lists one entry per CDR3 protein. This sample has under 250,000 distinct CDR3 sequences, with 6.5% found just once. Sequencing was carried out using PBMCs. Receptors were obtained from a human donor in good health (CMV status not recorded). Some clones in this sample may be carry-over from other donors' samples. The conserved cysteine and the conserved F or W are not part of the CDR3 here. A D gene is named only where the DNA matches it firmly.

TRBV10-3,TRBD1,AISDPGQGNSYEQY
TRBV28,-,ASSRPGDSPLH
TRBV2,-,ASSYIEETQY
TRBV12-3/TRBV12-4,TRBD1,ASSRRQGHEQY
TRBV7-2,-,ASSPNPSEGYT
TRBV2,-,ASTLRARGEF
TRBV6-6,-,ASSPDRLAKNIQY
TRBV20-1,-,SARSPGDQPQH
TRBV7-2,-,ASSLGGFGSPGNTIY
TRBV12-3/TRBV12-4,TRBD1,ASGTGGGSYNEQF
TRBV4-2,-,ASSLTPGQNTDTQY
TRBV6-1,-,ASSHGQPQH
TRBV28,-,ASTEGGTSDSTDTQY
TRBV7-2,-,ASSLKGQQPSLSTDTQY
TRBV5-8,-,ASSLVDSLTYEQY
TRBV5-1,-,ASSLSREGLETQY